Following are 28 T cell receptor beta chains from one sample sequenced in a study of cytomegalovirus exposure and HLA in healthy donors (dated by TCRdb to 2016 to 2017). Library method: the immunoSEQ multiplex PCR assay. A mixture of 60 forward primers for TCR Vbeta segments and 13 reverse primers for TCR Jbeta segments was used in the multiplex PCR. TCRdb retrieved this table from immuneACCESS and kept in-frame rearrangements only. Not all clones are present; in checked studies, unresolved V genes account for under half, and no reason is known for the remainder. This sample's listing comprises approximately 130,000 clones. 2% of the sample goes to the ten largest clones. The specimen sequenced was PBMCs. The receptors were sampled from a woman between 55 and 75 years old in good health and CMV-seronegative.

The J gene is TRBJ2-7, the V gene TRBV27, with TRBD1 matching over 7 bases. The CDR3 spans 14 residues. Per germline, CDR1 MNHEY and CDR2 SMNVEV (reference sequence). V dropped 3 bases and J dropped 5; count of bases not matched to a gene: 7. CDR3 DNA: TGTGCCAGCAGTTTGTCGACAGGGTTCCACGAGCAGTACTTC. This translates into CASSLSTGFHEQYF.

This sequence joins TRBV2 and TRBJ2-7; TRBD1 matches at 8 bases. The CDR3 covers 14 residues. Germline assignment: CDR1 SNHLY and CDR2 FYNNEI. The V and J ends lost 6 bases and 2 bases, in that order; junction bases with no gene match: 6. The CDR3 DNA reads TGTGCCAGCAGCCGGGACAGGACGACCTACGAGCAGTACTTC. This encodes CASSRDRTTYEQYF. The full variable domain, its missing parts supplied by reference TRBV2 and TRBJ2-7, is EPEVTQTPSHQVTQMGQEVILRCVPISNHLYFYWYRQILGQKVEFLVSFYNNEISEKSEIFDDQFSVERPDGSNFTLKIRSTKLEDSAMYFCASSRDRTTYEQYFGPGTRLTVT.

The chain is built from TRBV5-1 and TRBJ1-4; the match to TRBD1 covers 9 bases. The ends lost 7 bases at V and 8 bases at J; junction bases unmatched: 9. Germline loops: CDR1 SGHRS, CDR2 YFSETQ. The CDR3 is made up of 14 amino acids. Here the CDR3 DNA reads TGCGCCAGCGGCACAACAGGGGGCGACGAAAAACTGTTTTTT. Translating gives CASGTTGGDEKLFF.

The chain has TRBV5-1 and TRBJ1-1; TRBD1 matches at 7 bases. From germline, CDR1 is SGHRS and CDR2 YFSETQ. The ends lost 2 bases at V and 5 bases at J; junction bases unmatched: 6. CDR3 size: 14 residues. The CDR3 bases are TGCGCCAGCAGCTTACAGGGGATTGGGACTGAAGCTTTCTTT. The encoded protein is CASSLQGIGTEAFF.

The CDR3 loop reads CASFGGRAIKQYF. The CDR3 nucleotides are TGTGCCAGCTTTGGCGGGAGGGCCATTAAGCAGTACTTC. The gene calls are TRBV28 and TRBJ2-7; 9 bases match TRBD2. Germline V lookup: CDR1 MDHEN, CDR2 SYDVKM. Trimming removed 8 bases from V and 8 bases from J; junction bases left unmatched: 10. There are 13 residues in the CDR3.

This sequence joins TRBV6-1 and TRBJ1-5; TRBD1 matches 8 bases. Per the germline V gene, CDR1 is MNHNS and CDR2 is SASEGT. The junction had 7 bases not matched to a gene; V was cut back by 6 bases and J by 6 bases. The CDR3 contains 14 residues. The CDR3 region has the DNA TGTGCCAGCAGGGGACAGGCCCTCATTCAGCCCCAGCATTTT. This codes for CASRGQALIQPQHF.

The chain links TRBV2 to TRBJ1-1; D unresolved. The CDR3 consists of 14 residues. Trimming took off 4 bases at V and 6 bases at J, with 15 bases between the two ends. Germline lookup yields CDR1 SNHLY and CDR2 FYNNEI. This chain's CDR3 is CASSVRPLGSEAFF. Here the CDR3 DNA reads TGTGCCAGCAGTGTACGGCCCCTGGGCTCTGAAGCTTTCTTT.

The rearrangement uses TRBV28 and TRBJ1-4, with TRBD1 identical over 8 bases. Germline V gene data show CDR1 as MDHEN and CDR2 as SYDVKM. V shed 6 bases and J 7 bases; nucleotides not matched to a gene: 10. CDR3 length: 15 amino acids. DNA for the CDR3: TGTGCCAGCAGCTTAGGACAGGGTCGGTCTGAAAAACTGTTTTTT. This translates into CASSLGQGRSEKLFF. Based on the CDR3 plus reference TRBV28 and TRBJ1-4, the full variable domain is DVKVTQSSRYLVKRTGEKVFLECVQDMDHENMFWYRQDPGLGLRLIYFSYDVKMKEKGDIPEGYSVSREKKERFSLILESASTNQTSMYLCASSLGQGRSEKLFFGSGTQLSVL.

The V and J genes are TRBV28 and TRBJ1-1; 8 positions agree with TRBD1. V trimming: 0 bases; J trimming: 6 bases; junction bases outside the gene matches: 3. CDR3 size: 14 residues. Germline V lookup: CDR1 MDHEN, CDR2 SYDVKM. CDR3 protein: CASSLWDRDSEAFF. CDR3 DNA: TGTGCCAGCAGTTTATGGGACAGGGACTCTGAAGCTTTCTTT.

This rearrangement joins TRBV19 to TRBJ2-3; TRBD1 is a possible D gene (6 bases). V was cut by 2 bases and J by 3 bases, with 12 bases left in between. The CDR3 is 15 amino acids. CDR1 is LNHDA and CDR2 is SQIVND in the germline V gene (reference sequence). The CDR3 nucleotides are TGTGCCAGTAGTATACCGGGGACACCGACAGATACGCAGTATTTT. Its translation is CASSIPGTPTDTQYF.

This chain joins TRBV7-8 and TRBJ1-5; D is unclear. This CDR3 comprises 15 residues. The V gene lost 3 bases and the J gene lost 4 bases, with 13 bases spanning the gap. Per the germline V gene, CDR1 is SGHVS and CDR2 is FQNEAQ. This chain's CDR3 is CASSFREGDNQPQHF. Here the CDR3 DNA reads TGTGCCAGCAGCTTTCGTGAGGGAGATAATCAGCCCCAGCATTTT.

The chain couples TRBV9 to TRBJ2-7, with D possibly matching TRBD1 (6 bases). Trimming took 2 bases from V and 1 from J, leaving 13 bases between them. This CDR3 region has 15 residues. Germline V gives CDR1 SGDLS, CDR2 YYNGEE. CDR3 sequence (DNA): TGTGCCAGCAGCGTCGGTTGGGGGCCATCCTACGAGCAGTACTTC. As protein: CASSVGWGPSYEQYF.

V is TRBV7-8 and J is TRBJ1-4, with D maybe TRBD1 (6 bases). CDR3 length equals 14 residues. Germline loops: CDR1 SGHVS, CDR2 FQNEAQ. Deletions cut 7 bases from V and 7 bases from J, with 16 bases between. CDR3 nucleotides: TGTGCCAGCACAGCCCAGGGGTGGGGTGAAAAACTGTTTTTT. As protein: CASTAQGWGEKLFF.

The V call is TRBV7-8, the J call TRBJ2-2; 8 bases are a match to TRBD1. Per the germline V gene, CDR1 is SGHVS and CDR2 is FQNEAQ. J lost 2 bases, V lost 1 base, and 6 bases had no gene match. CDR3 length: 17 residues. This CDR3 is CASSLVGQGLNTGELFF. The DNA for the CDR3 is TGTGCCAGCAGCTTAGTTGGACAGGGATTAAACACCGGGGAGCTGTTTTTT.

The chain joins TRBV5-1 to TRBJ2-5; D unclear. CDR3 length equals 14 residues. Trimming shortened V by 5 bases and J by 5 bases, and 16 bases separated the two germline ends. Germline CDR1 SGHRS, CDR2 YFSETQ. In nucleotides, the CDR3 is TGCGCCAGCAGTCAGAGGCAGAGCCGGGAGACCCAGTACTTC. It translates to CASSQRQSRETQYF. The entire variable domain, with the rest obtained from reference TRBV5-1 and TRBJ2-5, is as follows: KAGVTQTPRYLIKTRGQQVTLSCSPISGHRSVSWYQQTPGQGLQFLFEYFSETQRNKGNFPGRFSGRQFSNSRSEMNVSTLELGDSALYLCASSQRQSRETQYFGPGTRLLVL.

This chain links TRBV19 with TRBJ1-5; D is possibly TRBD1 (5 bases). The ends were cut back, 7 bases at V and 6 bases at J, with 22 bases in the middle. Germline CDR1 reads LNHDA; CDR2 reads SQIVND (reference sequence). The CDR3 has 16 residues. CDR3 nucleotides: TGTGCCAGTATAGGGCTCGGGGGGGGATACGGTCAGCCCCAGCATTTT. The encoded protein is CASIGLGGGYGQPQHF. The complete variable domain, with remaining parts taken from reference TRBV19 and TRBJ1-5, reads DGGITQSPKYLFRKEGQNVTLSCEQNLNHDAMYWYRQDPGQGLRLIYYSQIVNDFQKGDIAEGYSVSREKKESFPLTVTSAQKNPTAFYLCASIGLGGGYGQPQHFGDGTRLSIL.

This chain links TRBV28 with TRBJ1-1; D gene uncertain. Trimming stripped 6 bases from V and 1 base from J, with 12 bases between. CDR3 length equals 14 residues. CDR1 is MDHEN and CDR2 is SYDVKM in the germline V gene. CDR3 DNA sequence: TGTGCCAGCAGGGAGGGAACCGCGAACACTGAAGCTTTCTTT. Its protein product is CASREGTANTEAFF. The full variable domain, in which reference TRBV28 and TRBJ1-1 provide the parts outside the CDR3, is DVKVTQSSRYLVKRTGEKVFLECVQDMDHENMFWYRQDPGLGLRLIYFSYDVKMKEKGDIPEGYSVSREKKERFSLILESASTNQTSMYLCASREGTANTEAFFGQGTRLTVV.

The rearrangement uses TRBV11-2 and TRBJ2-1; maybe TRBD2 (7 bases). The germline V and J ends were trimmed by 2 bases and 9 bases, with 17 bases remaining between them. Germline-derived CDR1 and CDR2 are SGHAT and FQNNGV. The CDR3 is 15 residues long. CDR3 protein: CASSLIWGGLGEQFF. CDR3 coding DNA: TGTGCCAGCAGCTTAATCTGGGGGGGGCTCGGTGAGCAGTTCTTC.

The J gene is TRBJ2-4, the V gene TRBV5-6; TRBD1 matches at 7 bases. Trimming removed 3 bases from V and 9 bases from J; junction bases left unmatched: 12. The CDR3 has 15 amino acids. Germline CDR1 reads SGHDT; CDR2 reads YYEEEE. This CDR3 reads CASSWRTGSKVIQYF. The CDR3 nucleotides are TGTGCCAGCAGCTGGAGGACAGGATCCAAAGTCATTCAGTACTTC.

J is TRBJ2-4 and V is TRBV4-1, with TRBD1 as a possible D gene (6 bases). The germline CDR1 and CDR2 sequences are MGHRA and YSYEKL. Trimming left V 4 bases short and J 1 base short, with 14 bases between. CDR3 length equals 16 residues. CDR3 DNA: TGCGCCAGCAGCCCGCAACAGGGATCGGCCAAAAACATTCAGTACTTC. Translation: CASSPQQGSAKNIQYF.

This sequence joins TRBV18 and TRBJ1-1, with 8 bases aligning to TRBD1. The germline CDR1 and CDR2 sequences are KGHSH and LQKENI. This CDR3 has 14 amino acids. V shed 3 bases, J shed 1 base, and the junction held 1 base outside the gene matches. The CDR3: CASSPGTGNTEAFF. Here the CDR3 DNA reads TGTGCCAGCTCACCTGGGACAGGGAACACTGAAGCTTTCTTT.

The J gene is TRBJ1-2, the V gene TRBV2; 8 nucleotides match TRBD1. The CDR3 runs 13 residues. After removal of 5 bases from V and 8 bases from J, the junction contained 7 bases not matched to a gene. Germline CDR1 and CDR2: SNHLY and FYNNEI. The CDR3 DNA is TGTGCCAGCAGTAAGGACAGGGTATACGGCTACACCTTC. Translated: CASSKDRVYGYTF.

The chain links TRBV29-1 to TRBJ1-1; no clear D gene. The germline V gene encodes CDR1 SQVTM and CDR2 ANQGSEA. The CDR3 has 13 amino acids. The V gene lost 4 bases and the J gene lost 8 bases, with 17 bases spanning the gap. The chain's CDR3 is CSVGDPWSGEAFF. The CDR3 nucleotides are TGCAGCGTTGGAGATCCATGGTCGGGGGAAGCTTTCTTT.

The chain combines TRBV5-6 with TRBJ2-7, with 11 bases lining up with TRBD1. The germline V gene encodes CDR1 SGHDT and CDR2 YYEEEE. Losses at the gene ends were 1 base for V and 6 bases for J; bases not matched to a gene: 15. This CDR3 is built from 18 residues. The CDR3 is CASSLWGRDRGYAGEQYF. The CDR3 DNA follows: TGTGCCAGCAGCTTGTGGGGCCGGGACAGGGGGTACGCCGGCGAGCAGTACTTC.

The chain is built from TRBV9 and TRBJ2-1, with D perhaps matching TRBD1 (6 bases). The CDR3 is made up of 15 amino acids. V lost 4 bases, J lost 6 bases, and 17 bases lay in between. Germline V gene data show CDR1 as SGDLS and CDR2 as YYNGEE. The CDR3 nucleotides are TGTGCCAGCAGCCCAACAGGGTCGGGTGTCAATGAGCAGTTCTTC. It specifies CASSPTGSGVNEQFF.

The chain couples TRBV18 to TRBJ1-3; 7 nucleotides align to TRBD1. V dropped 1 base and J dropped 4; count of bases not matched to a gene: 4. Germline loops: CDR1 KGHSH, CDR2 LQKENI. This CDR3 is 15 amino acids long. The CDR3, as DNA: TGTGCCAGCTCACCACGACAGGGAGCCGGAAACACCATATATTTT. Translation: CASSPRQGAGNTIYF.

The chain is built from TRBV6-6 and TRBJ2-7, with 9 bases matching TRBD1. The CDR3 loop spans 16 amino acids. The J segment lost 5 bases and the V segment lost 2 bases, leaving 10 bases of the junction unmatched. Germline values: CDR1 MNHNY, CDR2 SVGAGI (reference sequence). The CDR3 sequence: CASSYPAGQGIDEQYF. The CDR3 DNA sequence: TGTGCCAGCAGTTACCCGGCGGGACAGGGCATTGACGAGCAGTACTTC.

This rearrangement joins TRBV28 to TRBJ1-5, with 7 bases matching TRBD1. V was clipped by 4 bases and J by 6 bases; unmatched bases: 9. CDR3 length: 15 amino acids. Looked up from germline, CDR1 is MDHEN and CDR2 is SYDVKM. The CDR3 here is CASSYSDRLGQPQHF. The CDR3, as DNA: TGTGCCAGCAGTTATTCGGACAGGTTGGGTCAGCCCCAGCATTTT.